This paragraph covers one TCR beta chain sequence. Its matching antigen is unknown. The data originate from a study of cytomegalovirus exposure and HLA in healthy donors. Use of 60 Vbeta and 13 Jbeta primers characterized the PCR. Repertoires were generated with immunoSEQ multiplex PCR, while TCRdb's copy carries only in-frame clones and drops some. In the table there are about 130,000 clones, roughly three quarters of which are singletons. This CDR3 region has 15 residues. From germline, CDR1 is SQVTM and CDR2 ANQGSEA. The trim removed 0 bases at V and 8 bases at J, leaving 12 bases unmatched. Study-wide points: Most TCR sequences were rare, but some public TCRs occurred in many donors. With later analysis, a missense DCLRE1C variant became linked to TCR beta V- and J-gene trimming. Among TCR beta chains of equal frequency, HLA-associated ones were more clonally expanded in a later analysis.

J is TRBJ1-2 and V is TRBV29-1, with TRBD1 identical over 7 bases. Sequenced: PBMCs. The TCR sequence derives from a man aged 25 to 45 in good health and CMV-seronegative. The CDR3 DNA sequence: TGCAGCGTTGAAGACAGGAGACAGGGAGTGTCAGGCTACACCTTC. This encodes CSVEDRRQGVSGYTF.